This is a list of T cell receptor beta chains from one sample in a study of cytomegalovirus exposure and HLA in healthy donors. TCRdb's copy holds only in-frame clones and misses some; the assay was immunoSEQ multiplex PCR. The table includes fewer than 95,000 clones, around 72% detected once. Material for sequencing was PBMCs. The origin of the receptors is a woman aged 35 to 49 in good health and CMV-seropositive. The conserved cysteine and the conserved F or W are not part of the CDR3 here.

j_gene | v_gene | CDR3aa
TRBJ2-3 | TRBV5-6 | ASSDVGHTDTQY
TRBJ2-4 | TRBV5-6 | ASSLLGGPNIQY
TRBJ1-2 | TRBV7-8 | ASSPRTGANYGYT
TRBJ1-5 | TRBV6-5 | ASRVGPYSNQPQH
TRBJ2-2 | TRBV5-1 | ASSLTPGGTGELF
TRBJ2-3 | TRBV27 | ASSVSLASDTQY
TRBJ1-2 | TRBV27 | ASSLRGVIGGYT
TRBJ2-5 | TRBV18 | ASSPFGESETQY
TRBJ2-7 | TRBV30 | AWSITPYEQY
TRBJ1-1 | TRBV5-1 | ASSLVLGGENTEAF
TRBJ2-1 | TRBV25-1 | ASSKRLISYNEQF
TRBJ2-7 | TRBV5-1 | ASDTLAGVCEEQY
TRBJ2-7 | TRBV7-8 | ASSLGGGPYDQY
TRBJ2-1 | TRBV9 | ASSVDRANEQF
TRBJ2-7 | TRBV9 | ASSVDPVPREQY
TRBJ1-6 | TRBV14 | ASSRGGNNSPLH
TRBJ2-5 | TRBV4-3 | ASSQDVGLRETQY
TRBJ1-5 | TRBV5-8 | ASSLGVGVGGISNQPQH
TRBJ1-3 | TRBV6-9 | ASSLARQRNSGNTIY
TRBJ1-5 | TRBV11-2 | ASSLRSGGWRTQPQH
TRBJ2-5 | TRBV19 | ASRPGQGQETQY
TRBJ2-7 | TRBV7-3 | ASSLLAANLLSYEQY
TRBJ1-3 | TRBV5-6 | ASSLTGDAGNTIY
TRBJ2-3 | TRBV28 | ASSLPSTDTQY
TRBJ1-5 | TRBV5-6 | ASKRTGFNQPQH
TRBJ1-1 | TRBV27 | ASSPILRVNTEAF